This TCR beta chain was captured by sequencing in a study of blood T cells in healthy people across ages. General study findings and limits: There were more naive CD4+ cells and higher diversity in long-lived donors than in aged donors.

V was pared by 3 bases and J by 0 bases, with 8 bases between. Germline-derived CDR1 and CDR2 are DFQATT and SNEGSKA (reference sequence). This CDR3 spans 13 amino acids. For the second PCR, which ran for about 6 to 11 cycles, a sample-barcoded 5' primer and a J-beta primer mix were used. TCRdb fed the 5' RACE reads into MiXCR, producing one record per CDR3 protein. The profile shows just over 800,000 distinct CDR3 sequences, approximately 65% of them singletons. As to this clonotype: What it recognizes is unknown.

The sample comprised blood. The rearrangement joins TRBV20-1 to TRBJ2-5; D is perhaps TRBD1 (6 bases). The TCR comes from a man aged 25-40 years in good health. CDR3 protein: CSARTGYQETQYF. Written as DNA, the CDR3 is TGCAGTGCTAGGACAGGCTACCAAGAGACCCAGTACTTC.